A single sample is the source of the 26 T cell receptor beta chains below, sequenced in a study of T-cell reconstitution after alpha-beta-depleted transplantation in children. Preparation of the TCRbeta library was carried out with unique molecular identifiers. From the PCR reads, TCRdb called clonotypes with MiXCR, one entry per CDR3 protein. In the table there are 500,000 to 600,000 distinct CDR3 sequences, around 16% of which are singletons. Sequencing was performed on PBMCs from the stem cell graft donor, taken from the stem cell graft. The source of these receptors is a human donor who donated a stem cell graft to a child with acute lymphoblastic leukemia.

The rearrangement joins TRBV27 to TRBJ2-3; tentative D call: TRBD1 (5 bases). Trimming removed 6 bases from V and 4 bases from J, with 17 bases in between. The CDR3 spans 15 residues. CDR1 is MNHEY, CDR2 SMNVEV, per germline (reference sequence). Here the CDR3 DNA reads TGTGCCAGCAGAAGACCAGGGATGGTTGCAGATACGCAGTATTTT. Its protein product is CASRRPGMVADTQYF.

The genes are TRBV6-2 or TRBV6-3 and TRBJ2-3, with 12 positions matching TRBD2. The CDR3 consists of 18 residues. Germline CDR1 is MNHEY and CDR2 is SVGEGT. The junction had 8 bases not matched to a gene; V was cut back by 2 bases and J by 2 bases. The CDR3 nucleotides read TGTGCCAGCAGTTACCCTCTAGCGGGAGGGCCGTCCACAGATACGCAGTATTTT. This translates into CASSYPLAGGPSTDTQYF.

In its sample, this clonotype was seen a few times. This chain links TRBV10-3 with TRBJ2-7, with D perhaps matching TRBD1 or TRBD2 (5 bases each). The CDR3 contains 13 residues. V was shortened by 8 bases and J by 0 bases, with 11 bases between the two germline ends. Germline V gene lookup returns CDR1 ENHRY and CDR2 SYGVKD. Written as DNA, the CDR3 is TGTGCCATCTCTCCAGGGAGCTCCTACGAGCAGTACTTC. It yields the protein CAISPGSSYEQYF.

CDR3 amino acids: CASSSRDIHF. CDR3 nucleotides: TGTGCCAGCAGTAGCCGGGACATACATTTT. This sequence joins TRBV21-1 and TRBJ1-5; TRBD1 reflects the table's D call only, with no check against the DNA. TRBV21-1 corresponds to a pseudogene. This CDR3 is built from 10 residues.

This clonotype was found many times. The chain combines TRBV27 with TRBJ2-1; no reliable D call. Between the trimmed V and J ends, which lost 3 bases and 4 bases, there was a span of 7 bases. This CDR3 comprises 13 residues. Per the germline V gene, CDR1 is MNHEY and CDR2 is SMNVEV (reference sequence). The CDR3 DNA follows: TGTGCCAGCAGTTTTCTTGGATACAATGAGCAGTTCTTC. As protein: CASSFLGYNEQFF.

The chain recombines TRBV14 with TRBJ1-2; D might be TRBD1 (5 bases). The CDR3 length is 14 residues. In germline, CDR1 is SGHDN, CDR2 FVKESK. V gave up 5 bases and J gave up 4 bases, with 14 bases separating them. CDR3 coding DNA: TGTGCCAGCAGCGATCCAGACAGCCCCTATGGCTACACCTTC. Residues: CASSDPDSPYGYTF.

The chain recombines TRBV19 with TRBJ2-7; 10 bases agree with TRBD1. J lost 2 bases, V lost 3 bases, and 1 base had no gene match. Germline-derived CDR1 and CDR2 are LNHDA and SQIVND (reference sequence). The CDR3 consists of 14 residues. CDR3 region: CASSMGTGAYEQYF. As DNA, the CDR3 is TGTGCCAGTAGTATGGGGACAGGGGCCTACGAGCAGTACTTC.

V usage is TRBV7-9 and J usage is TRBJ2-2; D perhaps matches TRBD2 (5 bases). The ends were cut back, 7 bases at V and 6 bases at J, with 12 bases in the middle. Germline loops: CDR1 SEHNR, CDR2 FQNEAQ (reference sequence). The length of the CDR3 is 13 residues. The CDR3 nucleotides are TGTGCCAGCATGGGGAGATTCCCCGGGGAGCTGTTTTTT. Amino acids: CASMGRFPGELFF.

The V and J genes are TRBV29-1 and TRBJ1-2; TRBD1 aligns across 9 bases. Germline CDR1 and CDR2: SQVTM and ANQGSEA. The length of the CDR3 is 14 residues. Trimming cost V 7 bases and J 1 base; bases outside gene matches: 7. For the CDR3, the DNA is TGCAGCGCCATGGACAGGGGATATAACTATGGCTACACCTTC. This translates into CSAMDRGYNYGYTF.

The chain joins TRBV5-4 to TRBJ2-1; D uncertain. CDR3 size: 12 residues. Trimming removed 2 bases at V and 10 bases at J, with 10 bases between. The V gene's germline CDR1 is SGHNT and CDR2 YYREEE (reference sequence). The DNA of the CDR3 is TGTGCCAGCAGCTTTGGAGATGGGGAGCAGTTCTTC. The encoded protein is CASSFGDGEQFF. Based on the CDR3 plus reference TRBV5-4 and TRBJ2-1, the full variable domain is ETGVTQSPTHLIKTRGQQVTLRCSSQSGHNTVSWYQQALGQGPQFIFQYYREEENGRGNFPPRFSGLQFPNYSSELNVNALELDDSALYLCASSFGDGEQFFGPGTRLTVL.

J is TRBJ2-2 and V is TRBV15, with 10 positions matching TRBD1. The J segment lost 4 bases and the V segment lost 5 bases, leaving 7 bases of the junction unmatched. This CDR3 is built from 16 residues. Germline-derived CDR1 and CDR2 are LNHNV and YYDKDF (reference sequence). The DNA for the CDR3 is TGTGCCACCAGCGGGCCCGGGACAGGGGTCACCGGGGAGCTGTTTTTT. Its protein is CATSGPGTGVTGELFF.

There are a few counts of this clonotype. The chain has TRBV20-1 and TRBJ2-1; weak D call: TRBD2 (5 bases). This CDR3 region has 14 residues. With 3 bases removed from V and 4 bases from J, the gap between germline ends came to 13 bases. Germline V CDR1 and CDR2: DFQATT, SNEGSKA (reference sequence). This CDR3 reads CSARKQRKYNEQFF. CDR3 nucleotides: TGCAGTGCTAGGAAACAGCGGAAATACAATGAGCAGTTCTTC.

This clonotype showed up just a few times. Written as DNA, the CDR3 is TGTGCCACCAGCAGAGATCAGTTCGGGACAGGGGGCTCTGGCTACACCTTC. It is translated as CATSRDQFGTGGSGYTF. The J gene is TRBJ1-2, the V gene TRBV15; 12 bases line up with TRBD1. The CDR3 is 17 residues long. Germline trimming cut 0 bases from V and 7 bases from J; bases unmatched to any gene: 9. Germline-derived CDR1 and CDR2 are LNHNV and YYDKDF (reference sequence).

This clonotype turned up a few times. V and J are TRBV27 and TRBJ1-2, with D perhaps TRBD1 (5 bases). Germline V CDR1 and CDR2: MNHEY, SMNVEV (reference sequence). Trimming took 2 bases from V and 8 from J, leaving 18 bases between them. The length of the CDR3 is 15 residues. In DNA form, the CDR3 reads TGTGCCAGCAGTTTACTACAGGACCCTTTTGGGGGCTACACCTTC. It codes for CASSLLQDPFGGYTF.

This clonotype was observed many times. CDR3 region: CASSLTHEQYF. The CDR3, as DNA: TGCGCCAGCAGCCTGACCCACGAGCAGTACTTC. The rearrangement uses TRBV5-1 and TRBJ2-7; D gene uncertain. Per germline, CDR1 SGHRS and CDR2 YFSETQ. The CDR3 has 11 amino acids. The V end was cut by 4 bases, the J end by 5 bases, with 7 bases between.

The chain employs TRBV29-1 and TRBJ2-1; 7 bases agree with TRBD2. V lost 6 bases to trimming and J lost 0 bases; unmatched junction nucleotides: 5. CDR1 is SQVTM and CDR2 is ANQGSEA in the germline V gene. This CDR3 region has 14 residues. The CDR3 loop is CSVGEGSSYNEQFF. The CDR3 nucleotides are TGCAGCGTCGGGGAGGGAAGCTCCTACAATGAGCAGTTCTTC.

V and J are TRBV29-1 and TRBJ2-1, with 10 bases matching TRBD2. Germline V gene sequence: CDR1 SQVTM, CDR2 ANQGSEA. The CDR3 contains 14 residues. The V segment lost 4 bases and the J segment 3 bases; nucleotides outside the gene matches: 3. CDR3: CSVGGLAFYNEQFF. In DNA form, the CDR3 reads TGCAGCGTTGGGGGACTAGCGTTCTACAATGAGCAGTTCTTC.

This rearrangement joins TRBV15 to TRBJ1-1; D ambiguous. CDR3 length: 13 amino acids. The germline CDR1 and CDR2 sequences are LNHNV and YYDKDF (reference sequence). V was pared by 0 bases and J by 5 bases, with 7 bases between. The CDR3 sequence is CATSRDLLTEAFF. CDR3 sequence (DNA): TGTGCCACCAGCAGAGATCTCCTTACTGAAGCTTTCTTT.

The chain couples TRBV12-5 to TRBJ1-2; 11 bases line up with TRBD1. CDR3 length: 14 residues. Germline trimming cut 4 bases from V and 8 bases from J; bases unmatched to any gene: 6. In germline, CDR1 is LGHNT, CDR2 FRNRAP. The CDR3, as DNA: TGTGCTAGTGGTTGGGGACAGGGGGGCAAAGGCTACACCTTC. Amino acids: CASGWGQGGKGYTF.

CDR3 coding DNA: TGTGCCAGCAGTCATCGGACTAGCGGTGGGTCCGATGAGCAGTTCTTC. Its protein product is CASSHRTSGGSDEQFF. The rearrangement uses TRBV6-4 and TRBJ2-1; TRBD2 aligns across 10 bases. The CDR3 consists of 16 residues. The ends lost 5 bases at V and 8 bases at J; junction bases unmatched: 12. Germline values: CDR1 MRHNA, CDR2 SNTAGT.

CDR3 protein: CASSLALRARAGDEQFF. In nucleotides, the CDR3 is TGTGCCAGCAGTTTAGCGCTAAGGGCCAGGGCGGGGGATGAGCAGTTCTTC. V is TRBV12-3 or TRBV12-4 and J is TRBJ2-1, with 7 nucleotides matching TRBD2. V shed 0 bases, J shed 8 bases, and the junction held 13 bases outside the gene matches. The CDR3 extends over 17 amino acids.

J is TRBJ1-2 and V is TRBV6-6, with 7 bases that match TRBD1. The CDR3 is made up of 13 amino acids. V lost 6 bases, J lost 5 bases, and 6 bases stayed unmatched. Germline CDR1 MNHNY, CDR2 SVGAGI (reference sequence). CDR3 nucleotide sequence: TGTGCCAGCAGCTTGGGACAGCTATATGGCTACACCTTC. It specifies CASSLGQLYGYTF.

The V call is TRBV10-2, the J call TRBJ2-7, with TRBD1 matching 9 bases. CDR1 is WSHSY and CDR2 is SAAADI in the germline V gene. V shed 3 bases, J shed 4 bases, and the junction held 10 bases outside the gene matches. The CDR3 has 16 residues. The CDR3 DNA is TGCGCCAGCAGTGAAGGAATGGGACAGGGTTTGTACGAGCAGTACTTC. This translates into CASSEGMGQGLYEQYF.

The chain has TRBV11-1 and TRBJ1-1, with D perhaps matching TRBD1 (6 bases). Trimming stripped 5 bases from V and 4 bases from J, with 17 bases between. The CDR3 extends over 15 amino acids. From germline, CDR1 is SGHAT and CDR2 FQDESV (reference sequence). CDR3 sequence: CASSPAGGPGTEAFF. In DNA, the CDR3 is TGTGCCAGCAGCCCGGCGGGGGGGCCGGGCACTGAAGCTTTCTTT.

The chain carries TRBV12-3 or TRBV12-4 and TRBJ2-7; 8 bases fit TRBD1. V was clipped by 6 bases and J by 4 bases; unmatched bases: 8. CDR3 size: 14 residues. This CDR3 is CASSPTGVGYEQYF. The CDR3 DNA sequence: TGTGCCAGCAGCCCGACAGGGGTAGGGTACGAGCAGTACTTC.

The chain has TRBV7-9 and TRBJ1-4; TRBD1 matches at 9 bases. CDR1 SEHNR and CDR2 FQNEAQ come from the germline V gene (reference sequence). J gave up 8 bases and V 8 bases, and 6 bases lay outside the gene matches. This CDR3 comprises 13 residues. CDR3 region: CASQNRGQEKLFF. The CDR3 DNA is TGTGCCAGCCAAAACAGGGGGCAAGAAAAACTGTTTTTT. The full variable domain, its missing parts supplied by reference TRBV7-9 and TRBJ1-4, is DTGVSQNPRHKITKRGQNVTFRCDPISEHNRLYWYRQTLGQGPEFLTYFQNEAQLEKSRLLSDRFSAERPKGSFSTLEIQRTEQGDSAMYLCASQNRGQEKLFFGSGTQLSVL.